The rows below give T cell receptor beta chains drawn from one sample of a study of OX40 agonist ivuxolimab in advanced cancers. TCRdb's copy holds only in-frame clones and misses some; the assay was immunoSEQ multiplex PCR. Altogether fewer than 90,000 clones are present, roughly 89% being singletons, with the ten largest covering 0.19%. Specimen: CD4+ or CD8+ T cells sorted from blood, collected in a trial of the OX40 agonist ivuxolimab. The receptors stem from an adult with an advanced solid tumor such as melanoma, head and neck, liver or kidney cancer. Both conserved end residues are part of each CDR3. The D gene is left open where the match is weak. The size field is filled for only some rows; it gives once, few, many or a size class.

D gene: .; V gene: TRBV13; J gene: TRBJ1-1; clone size: .; CDR3 length: 15; CDR3 protein: CASSLTADRIAEAFF; CDR3 DNA: TGTGCCAGCAGCCTAACCGCCGACAGAATCGCTGAAGCTTTCTTT
D gene: .; V gene: TRBV2; J gene: TRBJ1-6; clone size: .; CDR3 length: 14; CDR3 protein: CASSFWGSDSPLHF; CDR3 DNA: TGTGCCAGCAGCTTTTGGGGCAGCGATTCACCCCTCCACTTT
D gene: .; V gene: TRBV28; J gene: TRBJ1-5; clone size: .; CDR3 length: 14; CDR3 protein: CASSLLDSWQPQHF; CDR3 DNA: TGTGCCAGCAGTTTATTGGACAGTTGGCAGCCCCAGCATTTT
D gene: TRBD2; V gene: TRBV9; J gene: TRBJ2-1; clone size: .; CDR3 length: 15; CDR3 protein: CASSPRVSGKAEQFF; CDR3 DNA: TGTGCCAGCAGCCCGCGTGTTAGCGGGAAGGCTGAGCAGTTCTTC
D gene: TRBD2; V gene: TRBV28; J gene: TRBJ2-5; clone size: .; CDR3 length: 15; CDR3 protein: CASSLGGRARETQYF; CDR3 DNA: TGTGCCAGCAGTTTGGGCGGGAGGGCCAGAGAGACCCAGTACTTC
D gene: .; V gene: TRBV28; J gene: TRBJ2-7; clone size: .; CDR3 length: 17; CDR3 protein: CASRPAAGGVGSYEQYF; CDR3 DNA: TGTGCCAGCAGGCCTGCCGCCGGGGGTGTTGGCTCCTACGAGCAGTACTTC
D gene: .; V gene: TRBV7-2; J gene: TRBJ2-7; clone size: .; CDR3 length: 14; CDR3 protein: CASSVDRTSYEQYF; CDR3 DNA: TGTGCCAGCAGCGTCGATAGGACCTCCTACGAGCAGTACTTC
D gene: TRBD2; V gene: TRBV7-2; J gene: TRBJ2-5; clone size: .; CDR3 length: 15; CDR3 protein: CASSQTSGRVETQYF; CDR3 DNA: TGTGCCAGCAGCCAGACTAGTGGGAGGGTAGAGACCCAGTACTTC
D gene: .; V gene: TRBV29-1; J gene: TRBJ2-5; clone size: .; CDR3 length: 13; CDR3 protein: CSISGTDLRAQYF; CDR3 DNA: TGCAGCATTTCCGGGACTGACCTGAGGGCCCAGTACTTC
D gene: .; V gene: TRBV4-3; J gene: TRBJ2-3; clone size: .; CDR3 length: 17; CDR3 protein: CASSQGRGGRGTDTQYF; CDR3 DNA: TGCGCCAGCAGCCAAGGTCGAGGGGGAAGGGGCACAGATACGCAGTATTTT
D gene: .; V gene: TRBV5-5; J gene: TRBJ1-2; clone size: .; CDR3 length: 14; CDR3 protein: CASSLLGSNYGYTF; CDR3 DNA: TGTGCCAGCAGCTTGTTGGGTTCAAACTATGGCTACACCTTC
D gene: TRBD1; V gene: TRBV11-2; J gene: TRBJ2-3; clone size: .; CDR3 length: 17; CDR3 protein: CASSSLQGAGALDTQYF; CDR3 DNA: TGTGCCAGCAGCTCACTTCAGGGGGCTGGGGCCCTAGATACGCAGTATTTT
D gene: .; V gene: TRBV19; J gene: TRBJ1-5; clone size: .; CDR3 length: 15; CDR3 protein: CASSMVTAANQPQHF; CDR3 DNA: TGTGCCAGTAGTATGGTGACAGCCGCAAATCAGCCCCAGCATTTT
D gene: .; V gene: TRBV19; J gene: TRBJ2-2; clone size: .; CDR3 length: 14; CDR3 protein: CASTLGLQAGELFF; CDR3 DNA: TGTGCCAGTACCCTGGGACTTCAGGCCGGGGAGCTGTTTTTT
D gene: .; V gene: TRBV5-4; J gene: TRBJ1-1; clone size: .; CDR3 length: 15; CDR3 protein: CASSLDLTTNTEAFF; CDR3 DNA: TGTGCCAGCAGCTTGGACCTAACAACGAACACTGAAGCTTTCTTT
D gene: .; V gene: TRBV6-5; J gene: TRBJ1-1; clone size: .; CDR3 length: 14; CDR3 protein: CASRPPGLNTEAFF; CDR3 DNA: TGTGCCAGCAGACCCCCAGGACTCAACACTGAAGCTTTCTTT
D gene: .; V gene: TRBV11-2; J gene: TRBJ2-1; clone size: few; CDR3 length: 14; CDR3 protein: CASSLGTTGNEQFF; CDR3 DNA: TGTGCCAGCAGCTTAGGGACAACCGGGAATGAGCAGTTCTTC